These T cell receptor beta chains were read from a single sample in a study of T cells in Graves' hyperthyroidism and ophthalmopathy. From the multiplex PCR reads, TCRdb called clonotypes with MiXCR, one entry per CDR3 protein. The sample carries approximately 300,000 distinct CDR3 sequences, roughly a fifth recorded once. Source material: blood. The receptors were gathered from a man between 45 and 60 years old with Graves' ophthalmopathy. Each CDR3 is given with its conserved first and last residue. Each record gives: CDR3 length, J gene, V gene, D gene, clone size, CDR3 protein, CDR3 DNA. A D gene is named only where the DNA matches it firmly. Rows give clone size only sometimes, using once, few, many, or a class for an expanded clone.

>15|TRBJ2-7|TRBV20-1|-|many
CSARDGGTRPYEQYF
TGCAGTGCTAGAGATGGAGGGACAAGGCCCTACGAGCAGTACTTC
>15|TRBJ2-5|TRBV11-2|-|many
CASSLDTAVQETQYF
TGTGCCAGCAGCTTAGACACGGCGGTCCAAGAGACCCAGTACTTC
>18|TRBJ1-3|TRBV28|-|many
CASSLPPWAGPSGNTIYF
TGTGCCAGCAGTTTACCACCTTGGGCAGGGCCCTCTGGAAACACCATATATTTT
>10|TRBJ1-2|TRBV20-1|-|few
CSATYDGYTF
TGCAGTGCTACCTACGATGGCTACACCTTC
>17|TRBJ1-6|TRBV28|TRBD1|few
CASSSYRGRAYNSPLHF
TGTGCCAGCAGTTCATACAGGGGAAGGGCCTATAATTCACCCCTCCACTTT
>16|TRBJ2-3|TRBV2|TRBD2|many
CASSDPTSGRGDTQYF
TGTGCCAGCAGCGACCCGACTAGCGGGAGGGGTGATACGCAGTATTTT
>14|TRBJ2-1|TRBV11-2|TRBD2|many
CASSLGGTGGEQFF
TGTGCCAGCAGCTTAGGTGGTACGGGAGGAGAGCAGTTCTTC
>16|TRBJ2-1|TRBV19|TRBD1|-
CASSARQGGVYNEQFF
TGTGCCAGTAGTGCTCGACAGGGGGGGGTTTACAATGAGCAGTTCTTC
>16|TRBJ2-1|TRBV20-1|-|many
CSARGATSNSYNEQFF
TGCAGTGCTAGAGGGGCCACCAGCAACTCCTACAATGAGCAGTTCTTC
>14|TRBJ2-2|TRBV2|TRBD1|-
CASSEGQSTGELFF
TGTGCCAGCAGTGAGGGACAGTCCACCGGGGAGCTGTTTTTT
>15|TRBJ2-3|TRBV7-9|-|few
CASSSTDSKPDTQYF
TGTGCCAGCAGCTCCACGGACTCAAAACCAGATACGCAGTATTTT
>13|TRBJ2-2|TRBV7-9|-|many
CASSPLISGELFF
TGTGCCAGCAGCCCCCTTATCTCCGGGGAGCTGTTTTTT
>17|TRBJ2-6|TRBV30|TRBD1|many
CAWKAGDRGSGANVLTF
TGTGCCTGGAAGGCGGGTGACAGGGGGTCTGGGGCCAACGTCCTGACTTTC
>17|TRBJ1-4|TRBV28|TRBD1|few
CASSFATGRVPNEKLFF
TGTGCCAGCAGTTTCGCGACAGGGAGGGTGCCTAATGAAAAACTGTTTTTT
>15|TRBJ2-5|TRBV12-3/TRBV12-4|TRBD2|many
CASSPTSGRGETQYF
TGTGCCAGCAGCCCGACTAGCGGGAGAGGAGAGACCCAGTACTTC
>13|TRBJ1-1|TRBV20-1|TRBD1|many
CSAGRDRGTEAFF
TGCAGTGCTGGACGGGACAGGGGAACTGAAGCTTTCTTT
>15|TRBJ2-7|TRBV10-3|TRBD2|-
CAISTGLAGSYEQYF
TGTGCCATCAGCACGGGACTAGCGGGTTCATACGAGCAGTACTTC
>15|TRBJ2-2|TRBV12-3/TRBV12-4|-|few
CASRPQDTYTGELFF
TGTGCCAGCAGACCCCAGGACACCTACACCGGGGAGCTGTTTTTT
>17|TRBJ2-2|TRBV5-6|TRBD2|-
CASSWRGAGVGSGELFF
TGTGCCAGCAGCTGGAGAGGAGCGGGAGTGGGGTCCGGGGAGCTGTTTTTT
>19|TRBJ2-1|TRBV6-2/TRBV6-3|-|few
CASSYDRGAGWSSYNEQFF
TGTGCCAGCAGCTACGACCGTGGGGCGGGGTGGAGCTCCTACAATGAGCAGTTCTTC
>17|TRBJ2-5|TRBV2|TRBD2|-
CASEEGGTSGSQETQYF
TGTGCCAGCGAGGAGGGGGGGACTAGCGGGAGCCAAGAGACCCAGTACTTC
>16|TRBJ2-4|TRBV7-3|-|few
CASSLTGRLAKNIQYF
TGTGCCAGCAGCTTAACCGGGCGGCTAGCCAAAAACATTCAGTACTTC
>13|TRBJ2-3|TRBV29-1|-|many
CSVGQSFTDTQYF
TGCAGCGTTGGACAGAGCTTTACAGATACGCAGTATTTT
>15|TRBJ2-1|TRBV6-1|-|many
CASSWGPWGNNEQFF
TGTGCCAGCAGTTGGGGCCCCTGGGGGAACAATGAGCAGTTCTTC
>16|TRBJ1-2|TRBV9|-|-
CASSAQYREVGDGYTF
TGTGCCAGCAGCGCCCAGTACAGGGAAGTTGGGGATGGCTACACCTTC
>9|TRBJ2-7|TRBV20-1|-|-
CSPLGEQYF
TGCAGTCCACTTGGAGAGCAGTACTTC
>14|TRBJ2-2|TRBV27|TRBD2|few
CATSGTPLPGELFF
TGTGCGACTAGCGGGACCCCTTTACCCGGGGAGCTGTTTTTT
>15|TRBJ2-7|TRBV6-5|-|few
CASSYGGGASYEQYF
TGTGCCAGCAGTTACGGGGGAGGTGCCTCCTACGAGCAGTACTTC
>16|TRBJ2-2|TRBV11-2|-|many
CASSLLPGQNTGELFF
TGTGCCAGCAGCTTATTGCCGGGACAGAACACCGGGGAGCTGTTTTTT
>15|TRBJ2-1|TRBV24-1|TRBD2|few
CATSDRSSGMGEQFF
TGTGCCACCAGTGATCGCTCTAGCGGGATGGGTGAGCAGTTCTTC
>14|TRBJ2-5|TRBV7-6|-|-
CASSLSGLGETQYF
TGTGCCAGCAGCTTAAGCGGCCTAGGAGAGACCCAGTACTTC
>14|TRBJ1-2|TRBV19|TRBD1|few
CASSLGTGSRGYTF
TGTGCCAGTAGTTTGGGGACAGGGTCGCGCGGCTACACCTTC
>13|TRBJ2-7|TRBV30|TRBD1|many
CAWSDQGAYEQYF
TGTGCCTGGAGTGATCAGGGGGCTTACGAGCAGTACTTC
>13|TRBJ1-1|TRBV5-1|-|many
CASRLGQDFEAFF
TGCGCCAGCAGGCTCGGACAAGACTTCGAAGCTTTCTTT
>15|TRBJ2-2|TRBV10-1|TRBD1|-
CASQTGAGDTGELFF
TGCGCCAGCCAAACAGGGGCGGGTGATACCGGGGAGCTGTTTTTT
>15|TRBJ2-1|TRBV5-8|-|-
CAGSLGLFSYNEQFF
TGTGCCGGCAGCTTGGGTCTGTTCTCCTACAATGAGCAGTTCTTC
>10|TRBJ1-2|TRBV20-1|-|few
CSAPRDGYTF
TGCAGTGCTCCTAGGGATGGCTACACCTTC